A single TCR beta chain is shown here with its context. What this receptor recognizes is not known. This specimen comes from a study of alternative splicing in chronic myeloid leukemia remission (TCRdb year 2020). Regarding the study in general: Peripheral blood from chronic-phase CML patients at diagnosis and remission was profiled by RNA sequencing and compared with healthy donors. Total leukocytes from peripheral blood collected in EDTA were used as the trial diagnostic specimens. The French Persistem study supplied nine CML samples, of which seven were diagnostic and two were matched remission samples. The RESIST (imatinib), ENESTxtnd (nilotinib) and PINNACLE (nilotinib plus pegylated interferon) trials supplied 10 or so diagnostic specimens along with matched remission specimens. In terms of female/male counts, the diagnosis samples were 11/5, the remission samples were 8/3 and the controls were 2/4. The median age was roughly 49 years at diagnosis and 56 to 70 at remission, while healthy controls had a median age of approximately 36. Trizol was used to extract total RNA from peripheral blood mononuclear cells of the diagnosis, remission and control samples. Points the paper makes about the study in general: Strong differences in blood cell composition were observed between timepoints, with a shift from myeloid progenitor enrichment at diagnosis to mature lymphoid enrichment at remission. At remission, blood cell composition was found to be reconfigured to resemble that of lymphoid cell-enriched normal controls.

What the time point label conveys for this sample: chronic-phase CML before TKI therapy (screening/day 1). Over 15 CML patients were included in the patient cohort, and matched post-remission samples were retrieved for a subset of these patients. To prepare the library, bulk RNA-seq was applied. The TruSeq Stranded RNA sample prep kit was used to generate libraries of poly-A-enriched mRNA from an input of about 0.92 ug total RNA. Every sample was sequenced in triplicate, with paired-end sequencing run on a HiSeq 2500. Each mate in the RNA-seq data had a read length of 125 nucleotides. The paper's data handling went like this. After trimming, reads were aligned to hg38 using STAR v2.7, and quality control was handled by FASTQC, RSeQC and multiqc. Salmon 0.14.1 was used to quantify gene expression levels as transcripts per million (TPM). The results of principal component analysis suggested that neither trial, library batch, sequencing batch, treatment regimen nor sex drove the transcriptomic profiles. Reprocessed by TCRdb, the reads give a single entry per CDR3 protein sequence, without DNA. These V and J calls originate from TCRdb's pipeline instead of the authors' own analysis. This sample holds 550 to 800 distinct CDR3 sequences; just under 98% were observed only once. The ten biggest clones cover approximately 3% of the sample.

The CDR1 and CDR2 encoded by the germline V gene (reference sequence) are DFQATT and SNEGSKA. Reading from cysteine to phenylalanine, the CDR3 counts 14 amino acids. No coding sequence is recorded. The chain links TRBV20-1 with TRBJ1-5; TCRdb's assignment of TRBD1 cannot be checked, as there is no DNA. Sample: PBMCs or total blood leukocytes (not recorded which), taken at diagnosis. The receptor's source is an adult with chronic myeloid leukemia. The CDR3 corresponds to CSAFTGIGNQPQHF.